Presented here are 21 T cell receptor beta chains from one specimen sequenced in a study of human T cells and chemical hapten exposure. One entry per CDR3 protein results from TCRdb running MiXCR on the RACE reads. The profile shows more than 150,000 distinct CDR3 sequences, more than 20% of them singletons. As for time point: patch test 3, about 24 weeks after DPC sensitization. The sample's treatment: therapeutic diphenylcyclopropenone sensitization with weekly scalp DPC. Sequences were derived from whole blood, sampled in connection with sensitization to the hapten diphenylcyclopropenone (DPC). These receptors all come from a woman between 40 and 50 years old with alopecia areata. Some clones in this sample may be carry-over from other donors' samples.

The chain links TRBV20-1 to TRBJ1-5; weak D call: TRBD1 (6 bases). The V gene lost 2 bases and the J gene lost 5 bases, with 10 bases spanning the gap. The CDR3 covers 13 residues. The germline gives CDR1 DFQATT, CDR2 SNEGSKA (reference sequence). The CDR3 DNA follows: TGCAGTGCTAGATCGGACAGCGATCAGCCCCAGCATTTT. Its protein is CSARSDSDQPQHF.

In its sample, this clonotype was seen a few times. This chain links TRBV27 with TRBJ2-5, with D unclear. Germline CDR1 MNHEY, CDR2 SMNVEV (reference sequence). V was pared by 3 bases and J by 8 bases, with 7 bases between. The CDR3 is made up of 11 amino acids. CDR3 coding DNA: TGTGCCAGCAGTTTTCGGCAAACCCAGTACTTC. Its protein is CASSFRQTQYF.

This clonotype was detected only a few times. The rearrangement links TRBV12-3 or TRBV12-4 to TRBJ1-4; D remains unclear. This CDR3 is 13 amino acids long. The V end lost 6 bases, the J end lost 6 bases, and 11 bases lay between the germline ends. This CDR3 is CASREGRDEKLFF. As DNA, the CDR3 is TGTGCCAGCAGGGAGGGTCGGGATGAAAAACTGTTTTTT.

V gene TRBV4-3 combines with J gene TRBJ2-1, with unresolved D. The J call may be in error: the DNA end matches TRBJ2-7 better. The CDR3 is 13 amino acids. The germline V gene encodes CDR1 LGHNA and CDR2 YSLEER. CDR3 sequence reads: CASSQDYQYEQYF. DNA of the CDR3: TGCGCCAGCAGCCAAGATTATCAGTATGAGCAGTACTTC.

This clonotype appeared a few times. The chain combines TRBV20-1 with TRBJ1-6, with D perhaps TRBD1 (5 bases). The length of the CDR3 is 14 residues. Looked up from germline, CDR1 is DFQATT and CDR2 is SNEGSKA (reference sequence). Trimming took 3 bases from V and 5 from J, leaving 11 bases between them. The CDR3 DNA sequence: TGCAGTGCTAGCCGCGGGGCCGATAATTCACCCCTCCACTTT. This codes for CSASRGADNSPLHF.

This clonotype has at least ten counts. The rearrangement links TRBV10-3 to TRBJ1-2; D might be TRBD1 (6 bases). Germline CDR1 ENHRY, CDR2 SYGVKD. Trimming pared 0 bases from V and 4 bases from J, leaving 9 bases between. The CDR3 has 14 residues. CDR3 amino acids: CAISESRGTYGYTF. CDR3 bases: TGTGCCATCAGTGAGTCTAGGGGGACCTATGGCTACACCTTC.

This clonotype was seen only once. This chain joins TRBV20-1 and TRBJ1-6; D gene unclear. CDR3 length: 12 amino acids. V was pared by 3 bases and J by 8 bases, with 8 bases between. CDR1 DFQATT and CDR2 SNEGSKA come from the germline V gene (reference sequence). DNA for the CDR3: TGCAGTGCTAGCGATACGGATTCACCCCTCCACTTT. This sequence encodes CSASDTDSPLHF.

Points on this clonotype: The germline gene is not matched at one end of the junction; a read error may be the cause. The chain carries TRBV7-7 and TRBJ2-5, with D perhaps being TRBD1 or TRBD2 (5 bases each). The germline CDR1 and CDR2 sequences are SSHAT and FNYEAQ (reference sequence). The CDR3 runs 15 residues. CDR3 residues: CASSLVGTLEETQYF. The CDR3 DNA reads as TGTGCTAGCAGCTTAGTCGGGACCCTTGAAGAGACCCAGTACTTC.

CDR3 protein: CASSLFGEGEQYF. In DNA, the CDR3 is TGTGCCAGCAGCTTATTCGGAGAGGGCGAGCAGTACTTC. This chain connects TRBV7-2 to TRBJ2-7, with a tentative D call TRBD2 (5 bases). CDR1 and CDR2 from the germline V gene are SGHTA and FQGNSA. There are 13 residues in the CDR3. Trimming left V 2 bases short and J 6 bases short, with 11 bases between.

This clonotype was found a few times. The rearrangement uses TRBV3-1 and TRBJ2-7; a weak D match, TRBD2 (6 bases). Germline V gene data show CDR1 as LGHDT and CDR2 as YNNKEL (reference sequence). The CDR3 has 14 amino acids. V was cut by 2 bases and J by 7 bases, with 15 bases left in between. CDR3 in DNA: TGTGCCAGCAGCCAACAAACGGGAGAGGTGGAGCAGTACTTC. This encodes CASSQQTGEVEQYF.

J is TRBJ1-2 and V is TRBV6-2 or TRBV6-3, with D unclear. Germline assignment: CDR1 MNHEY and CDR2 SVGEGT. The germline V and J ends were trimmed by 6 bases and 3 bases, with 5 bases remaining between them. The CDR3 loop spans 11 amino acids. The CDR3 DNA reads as TGTGCCAGCAGAAAGGACTATGGCTACACCTTC. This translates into CASRKDYGYTF.

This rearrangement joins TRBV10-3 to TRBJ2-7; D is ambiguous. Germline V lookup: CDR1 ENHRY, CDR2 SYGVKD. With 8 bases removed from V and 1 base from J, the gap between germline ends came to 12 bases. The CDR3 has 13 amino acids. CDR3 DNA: TGTGCCATCCAGAGACGGATGTCCTACGAGCAGTACTTC. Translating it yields CAIQRRMSYEQYF.

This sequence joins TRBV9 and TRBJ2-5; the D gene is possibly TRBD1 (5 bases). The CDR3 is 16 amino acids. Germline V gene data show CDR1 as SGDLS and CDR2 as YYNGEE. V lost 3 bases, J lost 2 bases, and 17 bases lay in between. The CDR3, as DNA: TGTGCCAGCAGCGGATCCCAACAGGTTTCTCAAGAGACCCAGTACTTC. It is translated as CASSGSQQVSQETQYF.

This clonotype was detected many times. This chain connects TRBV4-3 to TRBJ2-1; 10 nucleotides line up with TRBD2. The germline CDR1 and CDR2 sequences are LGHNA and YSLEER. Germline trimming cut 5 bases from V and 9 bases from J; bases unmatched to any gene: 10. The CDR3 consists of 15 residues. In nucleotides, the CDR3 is TGCGCCAGCAGCTCCGTCAGCGGGAGGGCGGGTGAGCAGTTCTTC. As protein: CASSSVSGRAGEQFF.

This chain's CDR3 is CASRMGLAGVLDEQFF. The DNA for the CDR3 is TGTGCCAGCAGGATGGGACTAGCGGGAGTTCTGGATGAGCAGTTCTTC. The chain employs TRBV7-2 and TRBJ2-1; 14 positions agree with TRBD2. With V trimmed by 6 bases and J by 8 bases, 9 bases remained unmatched. The CDR3 runs 16 residues. CDR1 SGHTA and CDR2 FQGNSA come from the germline V gene.

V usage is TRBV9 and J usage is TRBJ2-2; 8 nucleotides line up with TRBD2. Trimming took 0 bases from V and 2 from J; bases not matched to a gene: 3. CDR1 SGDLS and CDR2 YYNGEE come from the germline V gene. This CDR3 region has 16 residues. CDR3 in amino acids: CASSVELADNTGELFF. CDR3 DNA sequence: TGTGCCAGCAGCGTAGAACTAGCGGATAACACCGGGGAGCTGTTTTTT.

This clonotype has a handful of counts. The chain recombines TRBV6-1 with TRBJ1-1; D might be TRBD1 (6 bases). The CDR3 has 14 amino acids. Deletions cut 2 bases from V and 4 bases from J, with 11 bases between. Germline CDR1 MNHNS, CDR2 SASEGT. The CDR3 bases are TGTGCCAGCAGTGAATTACCCAGGGGCACTGAAGCTTTCTTT. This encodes CASSELPRGTEAFF.

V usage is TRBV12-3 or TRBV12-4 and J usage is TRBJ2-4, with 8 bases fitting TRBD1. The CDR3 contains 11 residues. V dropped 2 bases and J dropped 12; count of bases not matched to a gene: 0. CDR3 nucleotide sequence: TGTGCCAGCAGTTTACAGGGGGCTCAGTACTTC. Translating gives CASSLQGAQYF.

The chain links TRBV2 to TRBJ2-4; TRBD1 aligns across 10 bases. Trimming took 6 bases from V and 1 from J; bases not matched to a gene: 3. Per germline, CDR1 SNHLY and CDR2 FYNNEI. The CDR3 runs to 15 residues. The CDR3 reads CASRETGGAKNIQYF. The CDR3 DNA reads TGTGCCAGCAGAGAGACAGGGGGCGCCAAAAACATTCAGTACTTC. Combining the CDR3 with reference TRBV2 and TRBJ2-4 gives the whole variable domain EPEVTQTPSHQVTQMGQEVILRCVPISNHLYFYWYRQILGQKVEFLVSFYNNEISEKSEIFDDQFSVERPDGSNFTLKIRSTKLEDSAMYFCASRETGGAKNIQYFGAGTRLSVL.

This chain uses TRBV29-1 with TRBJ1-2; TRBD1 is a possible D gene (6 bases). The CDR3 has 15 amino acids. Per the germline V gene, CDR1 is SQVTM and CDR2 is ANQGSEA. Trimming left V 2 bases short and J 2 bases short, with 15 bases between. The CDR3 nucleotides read TGCAGCGTTGAATTCCGGGGGCGCGGGAACTATGGCTACACCTTC. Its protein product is CSVEFRGRGNYGYTF.

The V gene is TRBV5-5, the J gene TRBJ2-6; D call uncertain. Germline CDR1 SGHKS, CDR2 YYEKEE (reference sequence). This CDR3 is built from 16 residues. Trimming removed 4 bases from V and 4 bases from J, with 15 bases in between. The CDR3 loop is CASSRVSGAGANVLTF. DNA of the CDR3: TGTGCCAGCAGCCGGGTCTCCGGTGCAGGGGCCAACGTCCTGACTTTC.